The clone carrying this T cell receptor (beta chain) was seen ten or more times. Its antigen is unidentified. The data are from a study of T cell repertoires in cytomegalovirus infection. The CDR3 spans 13 residues. V lost 7 bases and J lost 6; bases outside the gene matches: 8. In germline, CDR1 is SQVTM, CDR2 ANQGSEA. The study's findings and limits: The study found HLA-C-restricted CMV-specific TCR beta clonotypes dominating the ex vivo response.

TCRdb ran MiXCR on the reads and lists one entry per CDR3 protein. Of under 150,000 distinct CDR3 sequences listed, approximately 9.2% were seen once; the top ten hold about a tenth. The TCR sequence derives from a human donor in good health (CMV status not recorded). Some clones in this sample may be carry-over from other donors' samples. Sequences were obtained from PBMCs. The chain is built from TRBV29-1 and TRBJ2-3; 9 bases match TRBD1. The DNA of the CDR3 is TGCAGCGCCAAGGGACAGGGAGGGGATACGCAGTATTTT. Amino acid sequence: CSAKGQGGDTQYF.